The clone carrying this TCR beta chain appeared a single time. Its antigen is unidentified. CDR3 length equals 14 residues. J lost 5 bases, V lost 4 bases, and 6 bases had no gene match. Germline CDR1 is SGHTA and CDR2 is FQGNSA. Second-dose intervals of approximately 4 or approximately 12 weeks were pooled. The record originates from a study of T cell responses to AZD1222 COVID-19 vaccine. Study-wide points: None of the repertoires were sampled until the peak T cell response had passed. Recipients of AZD1222 seropositive at baseline numbered only 6 or 7. The donors showed a predominance of white British ancestry and of females, with possible underestimation of clonal diversity.

Clones were sequenced by immunoSEQ multiplex PCR, and TCRdb holds only the in-frame ones, with some missing. Of about 120,000 clones detected, more than 75% appear once; the ten largest clones hold 3.5%. The rearrangement joins TRBV7-2 to TRBJ2-5, with TRBD2 identical over 8 bases. The clonotype originates from an adult who received the AZD1222 COVID-19 vaccine. The sample was peripheral blood, taken 28 days after the second AZD1222 dose. In DNA form, the CDR3 reads TGTGCCAGCAGCTCAACGGGGGGGCGGGAGACCCAGTACTTC. This translates into CASSSTGGRETQYF.